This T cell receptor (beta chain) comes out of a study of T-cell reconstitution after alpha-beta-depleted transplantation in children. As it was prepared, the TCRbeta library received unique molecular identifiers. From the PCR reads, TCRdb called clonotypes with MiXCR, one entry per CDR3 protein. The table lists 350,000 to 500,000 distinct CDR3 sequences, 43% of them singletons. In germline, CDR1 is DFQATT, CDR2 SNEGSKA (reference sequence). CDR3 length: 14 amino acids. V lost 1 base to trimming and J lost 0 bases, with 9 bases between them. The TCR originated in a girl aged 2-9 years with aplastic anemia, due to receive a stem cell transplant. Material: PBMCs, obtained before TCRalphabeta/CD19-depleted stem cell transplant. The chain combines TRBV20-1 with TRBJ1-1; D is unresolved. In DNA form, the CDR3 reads TGCAGTGCTAGAGCGAGACACCTGAACACTGAAGCTTTCTTT. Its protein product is CSARARHLNTEAFF.